This T cell receptor (beta chain) was captured by sequencing in a study of blood T cell repertoires in COVID-19. About the research overall: COVID-19 samples collected from the United States, Italy and Spain covered acute and convalescent phases. The cDNA or gDNA used as material had been derived from T cells, B-cell-depleted T cells, or PBMCs.

Authors' methods: From reference gene primer amplification, estimates of nucleated cell counts were derived. Assay: immunoSEQ multiplex PCR; the TCRdb copy retains only in-frame clones and omits some. The D gene and trimming were derived from the DNA, and the V and J assignments and clone size from that table. Here the sample spans approximately 230,000 clones, around nine tenths being singletons. Sequencing was performed on peripheral blood. The sequence was obtained from a woman aged 35 to 49 who had recovered from COVID-19.

The CDR3 region has the DNA TGTGCCTGGAGGGACAGGCATAATTCACCCCTCCACTTT. This translates into CAWRDRHNSPLHF. The genes are TRBV30 and TRBJ1-6; 7 bases line up with TRBD1. This CDR3 contains 13 residues. Germline V lookup: CDR1 GTSNPN, CDR2 SVGIG (reference sequence). Unmatched junction bases numbered 1, after V lost 3 bases and J lost 5 bases. Full variable domain (outside the CDR3, taken from reference TRBV30 and TRBJ1-6): SQTIHQWPATLVQPVGSPLSLECTVEGTSNPNLYWYRQAAGRGLQLLFYSVGIGQISSEVPQNLSASRPQDRQFILSSKKLLLSDSGFYLCAWRDRHNSPLHFGNGTRLTVT.